One and the same sample provided the 25 T cell receptor beta chains below, sequenced in a study of T cell responses to AZD1222 COVID-19 vaccine. Profiled with immunoSEQ multiplex PCR; TCRdb holds only in-frame clones, not every one. The data hold approximately 70,000 clones, with approximately 90% observed a single time. Sequenced here: peripheral blood, sampled on day 0 of AZD1222 vaccination. The source of these receptors is an adult in good health.

This rearrangement joins TRBV5-1 to TRBJ2-3, with D possibly TRBD2 on 7 matching bases. Between the trimmed V and J ends, which lost 3 bases and 7 bases, there was a span of 12 bases. The germline gives CDR1 SGHRS, CDR2 YFSETQ. The CDR3 consists of 13 residues. This CDR3 is CASSWEGVHTQYF. Written as DNA, the CDR3 is TGCGCCAGCAGCTGGGAGGGGGTTCATACGCAGTATTTT.

The gene calls are TRBV4-2 and TRBJ1-6; perhaps TRBD1 as D (5 bases). Trimming left V 1 base short and J 9 bases short, with 16 bases between. CDR1 LGHNA and CDR2 YNFKEQ come from the germline V gene. The CDR3 has 16 residues. CDR3 sequence reads: CASSQVDVQVGSPLHF. For the CDR3, the DNA is TGTGCCAGCAGCCAAGTAGATGTACAGGTCGGTTCACCCCTCCACTTT.

The gene calls are TRBV5-4 and TRBJ2-3; 9 positions agree with TRBD2. This CDR3 has 16 amino acids. J gave up 2 bases and V 0 bases, and 4 bases lay outside the gene matches. Per germline, CDR1 SGHNT and CDR2 YYREEE (reference sequence). The CDR3 nucleotides read TGTGCCAGCAGCTTGGGTAGCGGGGGAGTCACAGATACGCAGTATTTT. As protein: CASSLGSGGVTDTQYF.

In DNA form, the CDR3 reads TGCGCCAGCAGTGAAGCGGGAAGGAATTCACCCCTCCACTTT. Amino acids: CASSEAGRNSPLHF. The V gene is TRBV10-2, the J gene TRBJ1-6; D gene uncertain. The CDR3 consists of 14 residues. Per germline, CDR1 WSHSY and CDR2 SAAADI. Trimming shortened V by 3 bases and J by 7 bases, and 10 bases separated the two germline ends.

The V and J genes are TRBV11-1 and TRBJ1-1; D is perhaps TRBD1 (5 bases). V dropped 5 bases and J dropped 6 bases, with 7 bases sitting between them. The CDR3 loop spans 11 amino acids. CDR1 SGHAT and CDR2 FQDESV come from the germline V gene (reference sequence). The CDR3, as DNA: TGTGCCAGCAGCAGACAGTCTGAAGCTTTCTTT. Encoded protein: CASSRQSEAFF. Filled out from reference TRBV11-1 and TRBJ1-1, the complete variable domain reads EAEVAQSPRYKITEKSQAVAFWCDPISGHATLYWYRQILGQGPELLVQFQDESVVDDSQLPKDRFSAERLKGVDSTLKIQPAELGDSAMYLCASSRQSEAFFGQGTRLTVV.

J is TRBJ1-2 and V is TRBV9, with TRBD1 matching 9 bases. CDR3 size: 13 residues. Germline CDR1 and CDR2: SGDLS and YYNGEE. Unmatched junction bases numbered 1, after V lost 3 bases and J lost 4 bases. Here the CDR3 reads CASSETGGYGYTF. In DNA, the CDR3 is TGTGCCAGCAGCGAGACAGGGGGCTATGGCTACACCTTC. The variable domain in full, with the rest retrieved from reference TRBV9 and TRBJ1-2, is DSGVTQTPKHLITATGQRVTLRCSPRSGDLSVYWYQQSLDQGLQFLIQYYNGEERAKGNILERFSAQQFPDLHSELNLSSLELGDSALYFCASSETGGYGYTFGSGTRLTVV.

The chain uses TRBV5-1 and TRBJ1-1; D might be TRBD1 (5 bases). The CDR3 totals 14 residues. Per germline, CDR1 SGHRS and CDR2 YFSETQ. V gave up 0 bases and J gave up 3 bases, with 9 bases separating them. CDR3 sequence reads: CASSLGPGYTEAFF. Here the CDR3 DNA reads TGCGCCAGCAGCTTGGGTCCAGGGTACACTGAAGCTTTCTTT.

The chain joins TRBV28 to TRBJ2-7; D gene ambiguous. CDR1 and CDR2 from the germline V gene are MDHEN and SYDVKM. V was pared by 5 bases and J by 4 bases, with 9 bases between. The CDR3 totals 12 residues. CDR3 amino acids: CASSVRSYEQYF. CDR3 nucleotides: TGTGCCAGCAGTGTCCGAAGTTACGAGCAGTACTTC.

This clone came up once. The chain combines TRBV12-3 or TRBV12-4 with TRBJ1-2; the D gene is possibly TRBD1 (5 bases). The CDR3 contains 13 residues. V lost 4 bases and J 3 bases, leaving 9 bases between the germline ends. For the CDR3, the DNA is TGTGCCAGCAGTTCGGGGGGAGACTATGGCTACACCTTC. Protein: CASSSGGDYGYTF.

This chain uses TRBV27 with TRBJ2-7, with 7 bases that match TRBD1. The germline V gene encodes CDR1 MNHEY and CDR2 SMNVEV (reference sequence). The junction had 11 bases not matched to a gene; V was cut back by 10 bases and J by 2 bases. The CDR3 has 14 amino acids. The chain's CDR3 is CATGTSGTAYEQYF. The CDR3 nucleotides are TGTGCCACCGGGACCTCCGGGACAGCCTACGAGCAGTACTTC.

This clone was seen only once. The rearrangement links TRBV5-1 to TRBJ2-4; the match to TRBD1 covers 7 bases. The ends lost 4 bases at V and 8 bases at J; junction bases unmatched: 6. CDR1 is SGHRS and CDR2 is YFSETQ in the germline V gene. This CDR3 is built from 13 residues. The CDR3 spells CASSPDRADIQYF. DNA of the CDR3: TGCGCCAGCAGCCCTGACAGGGCGGACATTCAGTACTTC. The full variable domain, completed using reference TRBV5-1 and TRBJ2-4, is KAGVTQTPRYLIKTRGQQVTLSCSPISGHRSVSWYQQTPGQGLQFLFEYFSETQRNKGNFPGRFSGRQFSNSRSEMNVSTLELGDSALYLCASSPDRADIQYFGAGTRLSVL.

V and J are TRBV12-3 or TRBV12-4 and TRBJ1-2; tentatively, D is TRBD1 (5 bases). The CDR3 has 12 amino acids. V lost 3 bases and J lost 7, with 9 bases in between. CDR3 amino acids: CASSLGQGGYTF. The CDR3 bases are TGTGCCAGCAGTTTGGGGCAGGGTGGCTACACCTTC.

The rearrangement uses TRBV5-4 and TRBJ2-7; unclear D gene. V dropped 3 bases and J dropped 0 bases, with 4 bases sitting between them. Per germline, CDR1 SGHNT and CDR2 YYREEE (reference sequence). The CDR3 totals 12 residues. CDR3 DNA sequence: TGTGCCAGCAGCTCCAGCTCCTACGAGCAGTACTTC. Encoded protein: CASSSSSYEQYF.

This clone was counted a few times. The V gene is TRBV10-2, the J gene TRBJ2-7; D call uncertain. The CDR3 is 12 residues long. Germline assignment: CDR1 WSHSY and CDR2 SAAADI. V was clipped by 3 bases and J by 4 bases, with 7 bases between them. CDR3 in amino acids: CASSDERYEQYF. In nucleotides, the CDR3 is TGCGCCAGCAGTGACGAGAGGTACGAGCAGTACTTC.

The genes are TRBV7-8 and TRBJ1-3; 11 bases are shared with TRBD1. The J segment lost 6 bases and the V segment lost 5 bases, leaving 6 bases of the junction unmatched. Germline V CDR1 and CDR2: SGHVS, FQNEAQ. This CDR3 has 15 amino acids. The CDR3 protein is CASSPPGQGENTIYF. In nucleotides, the CDR3 is TGTGCCAGCAGCCCCCCGGGACAGGGGGAAAACACCATATATTTT.

The gene calls are TRBV18 and TRBJ2-2; D uncertain. Trimming took off 0 bases at V and 2 bases at J, with 13 bases between the two ends. The CDR3 is made up of 17 amino acids. The germline CDR1 and CDR2 sequences are KGHSH and LQKENI. CDR3 DNA sequence: TGTGCCAGCTCACCACCCGGTTGGGGTCCAAACACCGGGGAGCTGTTTTTT. It translates to CASSPPGWGPNTGELFF.

V gene TRBV5-3 combines with J gene TRBJ2-7, with D possibly matching TRBD2 (5 bases). TRBV5-3 is an open reading frame whose function is uncertain. The length of the CDR3 is 15 residues. The ends were cut back, 1 base at V and 0 bases at J, with 11 bases in the middle. The CDR3 bases are TGTGCCAGAAGCTTGAACGTGGGGAGCTCCTACGAGCAGTACTTC. Residues: CARSLNVGSSYEQYF.

This clone was recorded once. The chain links TRBV7-9 to TRBJ1-2; D is undetermined. Germline V lookup: CDR1 SEHNR, CDR2 FQNEAQ (reference sequence). V was cut by 2 bases and J by 2 bases, with 6 bases left in between. The CDR3 sequence is 13 residues long. Here the CDR3 reads CASSLSQNYGYTF. CDR3 in DNA: TGTGCCAGCAGCTTATCACAGAACTATGGCTACACCTTC.

The gene calls are TRBV5-8 and TRBJ1-5; D remains unclear. Germline CDR1 SGHTS, CDR2 YDEGEE. The CDR3 has 15 amino acids. V was cut by 4 bases and J by 6 bases, with 17 bases left in between. The CDR3 nucleotides read TGTGCCAGCAGCCGCGAGGAGGGTGCGGGTCAGCCCCAGCATTTT. Its protein is CASSREEGAGQPQHF.

CDR3 amino acids: CASSRAQGFGNEQYF. The CDR3 DNA sequence: TGCGCCAGCAGCCGTGCACAGGGGTTCGGAAACGAGCAGTACTTC. The chain uses TRBV4-1 and TRBJ2-7; 7 positions match TRBD1. J gave up 5 bases and V 4 bases, and 11 bases lay outside the gene matches. The CDR3 runs to 15 residues. The germline V gene encodes CDR1 MGHRA and CDR2 YSYEKL.

This chain links TRBV29-1 with TRBJ2-7; 7 bases match TRBD1. V was pared by 2 bases and J by 6 bases, with 4 bases of the junction left unmatched. Per germline, CDR1 SQVTM and CDR2 ANQGSEA. The CDR3 loop spans 12 amino acids. The DNA of the CDR3 is TGCAGCGTTGAAACAGGGGCGGTCGAGCAGTACTTC. It encodes CSVETGAVEQYF.

As concerns this clone: At one end, the junction sequence differs from germline, possibly due to a read error. This chain's CDR3 is CSGQGANTGELFF. CDR3 DNA: TGCAGCGGACAGGGGGCGAATACCGGGGAGCTGTTTTTT. The gene calls are TRBV29-1 and TRBJ2-2; 10 bases fit TRBD1. This CDR3 is built from 13 residues. Germline V gene sequence: CDR1 SQVTM, CDR2 ANQGSEA.

This chain uses TRBV6-2 or TRBV6-3 with TRBJ1-6; D gene unclear. V lost 6 bases and J 9 bases, leaving 15 bases between the germline ends. The CDR3 consists of 14 residues. Germline V gene lookup returns CDR1 MNHEY and CDR2 SVGEGT. The CDR3 nucleotides read TGTGCCAGCAGCCTGACCGCGAACATTTCACCCCTCCACTTT. The encoded protein is CASSLTANISPLHF.

The chain is built from TRBV6-5 and TRBJ2-7; D might be TRBD2 (5 bases). Germline V gives CDR1 MNHEY, CDR2 SVGAGI. CDR3 length: 14 amino acids. Trimming shortened V by 2 bases and J by 2 bases, and 10 bases separated the two germline ends. CDR3 sequence: CASSYGLMAYEQYF. In DNA, the CDR3 is TGTGCCAGCAGTTACGGACTGATGGCCTACGAGCAGTACTTC.

The chain recombines TRBV28 with TRBJ1-5; D gene ambiguous. CDR1 is MDHEN, CDR2 SYDVKM, per germline. CDR3 length: 19 amino acids. V was shortened by 5 bases and J by 2 bases, with 25 bases between the two germline ends. The DNA for the CDR3 is TGTGCCAGCAGTCGCGAGAGGGCAGTCCTAAGTTTTGGCAATCAGCCCCAGCATTTT. This codes for CASSRERAVLSFGNQPQHF.